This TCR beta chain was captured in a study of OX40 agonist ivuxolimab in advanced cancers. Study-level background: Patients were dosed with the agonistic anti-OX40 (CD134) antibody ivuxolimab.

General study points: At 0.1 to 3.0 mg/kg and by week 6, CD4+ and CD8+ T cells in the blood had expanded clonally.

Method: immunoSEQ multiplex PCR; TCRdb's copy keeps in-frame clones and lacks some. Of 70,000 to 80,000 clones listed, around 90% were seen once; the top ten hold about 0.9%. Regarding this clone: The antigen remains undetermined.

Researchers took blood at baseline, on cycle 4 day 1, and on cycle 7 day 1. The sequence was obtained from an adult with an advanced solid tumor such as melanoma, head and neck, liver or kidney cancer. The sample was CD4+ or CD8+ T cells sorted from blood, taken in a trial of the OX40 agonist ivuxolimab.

The CDR3 sequence: CASSQHGQANYGYTF. For the CDR3, the DNA is TGTGCCAGCTCACAACATGGACAGGCTAACTATGGCTACACCTTC. V and J are TRBV18 and TRBJ1-2; TRBD1 matches 7 bases. There are 15 residues in the CDR3. Per germline, CDR1 KGHSH and CDR2 LQKENI. The ends lost 4 bases at V and 0 bases at J; junction bases unmatched: 5.